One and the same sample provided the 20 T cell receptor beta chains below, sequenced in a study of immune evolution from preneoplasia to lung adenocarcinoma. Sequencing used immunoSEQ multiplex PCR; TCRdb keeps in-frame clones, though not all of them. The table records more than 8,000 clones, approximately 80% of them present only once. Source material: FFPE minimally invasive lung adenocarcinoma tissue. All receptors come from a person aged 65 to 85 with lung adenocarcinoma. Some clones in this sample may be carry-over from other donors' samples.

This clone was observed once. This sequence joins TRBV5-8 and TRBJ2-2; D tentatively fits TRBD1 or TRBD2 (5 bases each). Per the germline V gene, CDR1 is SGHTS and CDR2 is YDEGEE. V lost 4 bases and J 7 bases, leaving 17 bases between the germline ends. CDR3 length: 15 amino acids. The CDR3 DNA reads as TGTGCCAGCAGCGTGGGACGGCTCATCAGCGGGGAGCTGTTTTTT. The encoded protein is CASSVGRLISGELFF.

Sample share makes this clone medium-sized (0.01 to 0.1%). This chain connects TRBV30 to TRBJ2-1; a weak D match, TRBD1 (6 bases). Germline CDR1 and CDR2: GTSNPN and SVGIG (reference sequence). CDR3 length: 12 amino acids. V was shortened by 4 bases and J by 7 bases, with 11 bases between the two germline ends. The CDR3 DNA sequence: TGTGCCTGGAATTCCAGGGGTAATGAGCAGTTCTTC. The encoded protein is CAWNSRGNEQFF.

CDR3 sequence reads: CASSQGFMTEAFF. As DNA, the CDR3 is TGTGCCAGCAGCCAGGGGTTCATGACTGAAGCTTTCTTT. The chain combines TRBV14 with TRBJ1-1, with D uncertain. With 3 bases removed from V and 5 bases from J, the gap between germline ends came to 10 bases. This CDR3 has 13 amino acids. Germline-derived CDR1 and CDR2 are SGHDN and FVKESK.

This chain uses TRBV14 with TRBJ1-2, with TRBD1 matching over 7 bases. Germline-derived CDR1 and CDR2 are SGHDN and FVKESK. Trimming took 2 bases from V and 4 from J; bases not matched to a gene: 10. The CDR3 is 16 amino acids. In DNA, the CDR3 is TGTGCCAGCAGCCAACAAGTCGGACAGGAGGGCTATGGCTACACCTTC. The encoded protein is CASSQQVGQEGYGYTF.

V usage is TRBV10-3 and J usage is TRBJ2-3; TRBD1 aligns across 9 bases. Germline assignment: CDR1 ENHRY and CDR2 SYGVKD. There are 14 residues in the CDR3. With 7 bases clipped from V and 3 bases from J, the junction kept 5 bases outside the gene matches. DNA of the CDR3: TGTGCCATCACCAGGGACAGGGAGACAGATACGCAGTATTTT. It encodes CAITRDRETDTQYF.

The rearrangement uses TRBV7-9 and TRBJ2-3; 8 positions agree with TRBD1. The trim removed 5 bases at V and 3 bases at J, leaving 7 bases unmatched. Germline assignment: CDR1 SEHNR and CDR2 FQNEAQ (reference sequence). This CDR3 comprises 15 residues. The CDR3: CASSLGQGGTDTQYF. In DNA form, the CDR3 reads TGTGCCAGCAGCCTAGGACAGGGCGGTACAGATACGCAGTATTTT.

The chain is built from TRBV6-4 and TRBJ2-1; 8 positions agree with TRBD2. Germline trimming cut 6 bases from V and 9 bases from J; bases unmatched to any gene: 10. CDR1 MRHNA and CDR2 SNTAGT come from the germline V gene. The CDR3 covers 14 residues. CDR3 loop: CASSLDGGVGEQFF. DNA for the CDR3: TGTGCCAGCAGCCTCGACGGGGGGGTGGGTGAGCAGTTCTTC.

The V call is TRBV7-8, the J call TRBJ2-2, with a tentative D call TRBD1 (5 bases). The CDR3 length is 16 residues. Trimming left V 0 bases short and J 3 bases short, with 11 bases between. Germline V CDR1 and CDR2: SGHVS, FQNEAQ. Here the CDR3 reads CASSLAGWGDTGELFF. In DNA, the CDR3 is TGTGCCAGCAGCTTAGCGGGTTGGGGCGACACCGGGGAGCTGTTTTTT. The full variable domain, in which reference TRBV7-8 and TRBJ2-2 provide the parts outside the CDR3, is GAGVSQSPRYKVAKRGQDVALRCDPISGHVSLFWYQQALGQGPEFLTYFQNEAQLDKSGLPSDRFFAERPEGSVSTLKIQRTQQEDSAVYLCASSLAGWGDTGELFFGEGSRLTVL.

In nucleotides, the CDR3 is TGTGCCAGCAGGGATTCGACACTAGCCTATGGCTACACCTTC. This gives the protein CASRDSTLAYGYTF. The chain carries TRBV28 and TRBJ1-2; unclear D gene. Trimming pared 6 bases from V and 4 bases from J, leaving 15 bases between. CDR1 and CDR2 from the germline V gene are MDHEN and SYDVKM. The CDR3 has 14 amino acids.

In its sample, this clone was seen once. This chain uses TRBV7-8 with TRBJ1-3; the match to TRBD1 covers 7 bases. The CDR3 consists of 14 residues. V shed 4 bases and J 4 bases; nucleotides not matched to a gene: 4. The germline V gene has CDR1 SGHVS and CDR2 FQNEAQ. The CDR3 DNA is TGTGCCAGCAGCTCGACAGGGTGGGGAAACACCATATATTTT. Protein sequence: CASSSTGWGNTIYF. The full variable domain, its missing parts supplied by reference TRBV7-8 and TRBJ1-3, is GAGVSQSPRYKVAKRGQDVALRCDPISGHVSLFWYQQALGQGPEFLTYFQNEAQLDKSGLPSDRFFAERPEGSVSTLKIQRTQQEDSAVYLCASSSTGWGNTIYFGEGSWLTVV.

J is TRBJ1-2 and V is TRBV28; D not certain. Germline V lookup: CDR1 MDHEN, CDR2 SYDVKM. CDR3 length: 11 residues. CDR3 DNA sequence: TGTGACCCCCAGTCTAACTATGGCTACACCTTC. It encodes CDPQSNYGYTF.

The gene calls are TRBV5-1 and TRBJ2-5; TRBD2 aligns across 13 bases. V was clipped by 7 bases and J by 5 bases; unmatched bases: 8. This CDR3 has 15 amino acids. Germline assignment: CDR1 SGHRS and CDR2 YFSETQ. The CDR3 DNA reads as TGCGCCAGCCACCAGGGACTAGCGGGGCGGGAGACCCAGTACTTC. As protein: CASHQGLAGRETQYF.

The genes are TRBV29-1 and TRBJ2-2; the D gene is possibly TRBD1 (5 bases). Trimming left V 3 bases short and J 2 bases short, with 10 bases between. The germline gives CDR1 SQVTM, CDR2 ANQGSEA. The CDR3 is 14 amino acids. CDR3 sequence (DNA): TGCAGCGTTGAGTCCCAGGGTAACACCGGGGAGCTGTTTTTT. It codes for CSVESQGNTGELFF.

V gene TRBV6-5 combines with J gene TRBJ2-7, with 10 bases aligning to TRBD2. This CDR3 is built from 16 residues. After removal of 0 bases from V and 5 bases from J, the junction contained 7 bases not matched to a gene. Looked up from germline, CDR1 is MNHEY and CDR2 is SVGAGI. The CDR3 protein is CASSYSTAGGTNEQYF. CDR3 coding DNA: TGTGCCAGCAGTTACTCGACAGCGGGAGGGACTAACGAGCAGTACTTC.

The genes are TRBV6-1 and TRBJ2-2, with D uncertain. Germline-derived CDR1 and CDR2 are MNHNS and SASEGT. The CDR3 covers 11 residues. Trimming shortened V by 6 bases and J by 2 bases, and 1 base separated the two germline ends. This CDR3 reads CASSNTGELFF. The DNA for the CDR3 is TGTGCCAGCAGCAACACCGGGGAGCTGTTTTTT.

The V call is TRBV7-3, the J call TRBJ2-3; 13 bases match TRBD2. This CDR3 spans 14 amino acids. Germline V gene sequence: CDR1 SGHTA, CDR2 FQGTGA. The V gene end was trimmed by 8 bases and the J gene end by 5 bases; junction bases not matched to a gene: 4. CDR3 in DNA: TGTGCCAGCTCACTAGCGGGAGGGATAGATACGCAGTATTTT. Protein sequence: CASSLAGGIDTQYF.

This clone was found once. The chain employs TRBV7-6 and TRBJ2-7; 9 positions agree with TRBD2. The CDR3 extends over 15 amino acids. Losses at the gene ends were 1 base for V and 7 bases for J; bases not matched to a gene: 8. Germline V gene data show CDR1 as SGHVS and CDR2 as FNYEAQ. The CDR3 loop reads CASSLEAGGPGEQYF. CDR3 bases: TGTGCCAGCAGCTTAGAGGCGGGGGGGCCGGGAGAGCAGTACTTC.

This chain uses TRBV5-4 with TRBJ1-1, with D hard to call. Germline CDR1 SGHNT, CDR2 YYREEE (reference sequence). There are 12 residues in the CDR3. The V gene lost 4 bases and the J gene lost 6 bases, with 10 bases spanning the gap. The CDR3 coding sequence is TGTGCCAGCAGCGCGTTAAATTCTGAAGCTTTCTTT. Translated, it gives CASSALNSEAFF.

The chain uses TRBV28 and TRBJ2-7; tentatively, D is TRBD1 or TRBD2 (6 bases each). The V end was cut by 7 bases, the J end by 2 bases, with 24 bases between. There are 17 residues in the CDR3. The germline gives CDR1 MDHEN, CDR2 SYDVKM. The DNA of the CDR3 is TGTGCCAGCAATGTTATGGGGGGCAGGGGTCTTGCCTACGAGCAGTACTTC. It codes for CASNVMGGRGLAYEQYF.

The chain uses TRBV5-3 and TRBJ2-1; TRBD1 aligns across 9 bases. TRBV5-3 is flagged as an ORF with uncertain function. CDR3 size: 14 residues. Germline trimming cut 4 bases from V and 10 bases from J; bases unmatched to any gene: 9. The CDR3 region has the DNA TGTGCCAGAAGCCAAAGGGGGACAGGGTGCGAGCAGTTCTTC. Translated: CARSQRGTGCEQFF.